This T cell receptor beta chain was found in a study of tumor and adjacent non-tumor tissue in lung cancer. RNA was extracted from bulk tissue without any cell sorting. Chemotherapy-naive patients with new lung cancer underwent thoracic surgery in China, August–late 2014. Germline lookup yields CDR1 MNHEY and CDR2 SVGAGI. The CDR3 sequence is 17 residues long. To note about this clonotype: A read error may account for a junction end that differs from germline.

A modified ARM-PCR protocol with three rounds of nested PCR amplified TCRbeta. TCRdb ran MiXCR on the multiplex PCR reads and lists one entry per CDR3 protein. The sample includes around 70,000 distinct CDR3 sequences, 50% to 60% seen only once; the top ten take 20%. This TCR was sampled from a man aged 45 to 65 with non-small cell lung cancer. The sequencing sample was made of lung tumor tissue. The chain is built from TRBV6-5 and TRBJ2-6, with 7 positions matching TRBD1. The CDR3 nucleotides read TGTGCCACCAGTTACACCGACAGGGCACGGGTGGCCAACGTCCTGACTTTC. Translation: CATSYTDRARVANVLTF.